These T cell receptor beta chains were read from a single sample in a study of PD-1 blockade in classical Hodgkin lymphoma. TCRdb's copy holds only in-frame clones and misses some; the assay was immunoSEQ multiplex PCR. The sample holds 60,000 or so clones, 90% seen once. This specimen was peripheral blood mononuclear cells (PBMCs), taken at baseline. These receptors came from a human donor with classical Hodgkin lymphoma. The CDR3 runs from the conserved cysteine through the conserved F or W. A D gene is named only where the DNA matches it firmly. Clone size is stated in some rows and not others, as once, few, many or a class when expanded.

d_gene,j_gene,v_gene,abundance,CDR3nt,CDR3aa
TRBD2,TRBJ2-3,TRBV19,.,TGTGCCAGTAGTGATGCGGGGGGCCGCCCAGATACGCAGTATTTT,CASSDAGGRPDTQYF
.,TRBJ2-2,TRBV5-6,few,TGTGCCAGCAGCTTGGGACGGACCACCGGGGAGCTGTTTTTT,CASSLGRTTGELFF
.,TRBJ2-2,TRBV5-6,.,TGTGCCAGCAGCTTGGGTCCGCCGCTGAACACCGGGGAGCTGTTTTTT,CASSLGPPLNTGELFF
.,TRBJ2-2,TRBV18,.,TGTGCCGGCTCACCATTACAGGTCTTCACCGGGGAGCTGTTTTTT,CAGSPLQVFTGELFF
.,TRBJ2-3,TRBV15,.,TGTGCCACCAGCAGTCGTGGGGCCCAAGATACGCAGTATTTT,CATSSRGAQDTQYF
.,TRBJ1-5,TRBV7-9,.,TGTGCCAGCAGCGGGGGCGAGGGGCATCAGCCCCAGCATTTT,CASSGGEGHQPQHF
.,TRBJ2-1,TRBV7-9,.,TGTGCCAGCAGCTCGCAGAACAATGAGCAGTTCTTC,CASSSQNNEQFF
TRBD1,TRBJ2-5,TRBV11-2,.,TGTGCCAGCAGCCCTGACAGGGGTCAGACCCAGTACTTC,CASSPDRGQTQYF
.,TRBJ2-7,TRBV10-3,.,TGTGCCATCAGTGATGGGCGACAGATAACCTACGAGCAGTACTTC,CAISDGRQITYEQYF
.,TRBJ1-2,TRBV6-1,.,TGTGCCAGCAGTGAATATCCGGGTGGGCTCTATGGCTACACCTTC,CASSEYPGGLYGYTF
.,TRBJ1-3,TRBV5-6,.,TGTGCCAGCAGCTTGGCCCTGGGGCTGACTGGAAACACCATATATTTT,CASSLALGLTGNTIYF
.,TRBJ2-1,TRBV7-9,.,TGTGCCAGCAGCTCATTTAGCGGCCTTAATTACAATGAGCAGTTCTTC,CASSSFSGLNYNEQFF
TRBD2,TRBJ2-7,TRBV7-8,.,TGTGCCAGCAGCTTAGTTCTTGGGAGGGCCTACGAGCAGTACTTC,CASSLVLGRAYEQYF
.,TRBJ2-7,TRBV27,.,TGTGCCAGCAGTTTAGGGCTAGCCTACGAGCAGTACTTC,CASSLGLAYEQYF
.,TRBJ2-7,TRBV6-1,.,TGTGCCAGCAGTGAACGCCCCCCCGGGTTTAGCACCTACGAGCAGTACTTC,CASSERPPGFSTYEQYF
.,TRBJ2-5,TRBV7-9,few,TGTGCCAGCAGCGCCGCCCTAGCGCCCTTGCTTGGGGAGACCCAGTACTTC,CASSAALAPLLGETQYF
TRBD2,TRBJ2-7,TRBV28,.,TGTGCCAGCAGTTTAAAGGGCGGACTAGCGGGGGGTTTCTACGAGCAGTACTTC,CASSLKGGLAGGFYEQYF
.,TRBJ2-7,TRBV21-1,.,TGTGCCAGCAGCGACTACCGGGTGGGACCCCCCGCCGGCGAGCAGTACTTC,CASSDYRVGPPAGEQYF
TRBD1,TRBJ1-5,TRBV18,.,TGTGCCAGCTCACCTGACAGGGCTCAGCCCCAGCATTTT,CASSPDRAQPQHF
TRBD1,TRBJ1-5,TRBV19,.,TGTGCCAGTAGTATTGCACAGGGGTATCGCGGAAGTCTGCCCCAGCATTTT,CASSIAQGYRGSLPQHF
TRBD1,TRBJ2-1,TRBV14,.,TGTGCCAGCAGCCCCCGGGACAGGCCTTACAATGAGCAGTTCTTC,CASSPRDRPYNEQFF
.,TRBJ2-1,TRBV20-1,.,TGCAGTGCTAGAAACTACAATGAGCAGTTCTTC,CSARNYNEQFF
.,TRBJ2-5,TRBV7-2,.,TGTGCCAGCAGCTCAACTAGGGGCCAAGAGACCCAGTACTTC,CASSSTRGQETQYF